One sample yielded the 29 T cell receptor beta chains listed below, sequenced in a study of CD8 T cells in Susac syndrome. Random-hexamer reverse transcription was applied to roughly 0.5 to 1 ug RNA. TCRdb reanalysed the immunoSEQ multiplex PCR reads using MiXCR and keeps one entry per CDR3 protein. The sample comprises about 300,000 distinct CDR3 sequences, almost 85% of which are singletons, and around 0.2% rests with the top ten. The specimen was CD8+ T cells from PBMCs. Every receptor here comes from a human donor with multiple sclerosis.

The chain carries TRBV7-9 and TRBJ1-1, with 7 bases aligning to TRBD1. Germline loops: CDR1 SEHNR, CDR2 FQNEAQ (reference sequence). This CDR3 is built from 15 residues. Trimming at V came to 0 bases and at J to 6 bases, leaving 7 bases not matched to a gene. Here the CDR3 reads CASSLAGTDYAEAFF. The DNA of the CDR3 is TGTGCCAGCAGCTTAGCCGGGACAGATTACGCTGAAGCTTTCTTT.

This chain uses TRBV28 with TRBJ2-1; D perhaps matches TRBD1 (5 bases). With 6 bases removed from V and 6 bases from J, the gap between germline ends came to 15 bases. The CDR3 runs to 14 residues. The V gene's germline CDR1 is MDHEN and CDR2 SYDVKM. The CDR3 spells CASRSPTGINEQFF. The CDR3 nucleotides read TGTGCCAGCAGGTCCCCCACAGGTATCAATGAGCAGTTCTTC. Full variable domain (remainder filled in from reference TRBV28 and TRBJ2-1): DVKVTQSSRYLVKRTGEKVFLECVQDMDHENMFWYRQDPGLGLRLIYFSYDVKMKEKGDIPEGYSVSREKKERFSLILESASTNQTSMYLCASRSPTGINEQFFGPGTRLTVL.

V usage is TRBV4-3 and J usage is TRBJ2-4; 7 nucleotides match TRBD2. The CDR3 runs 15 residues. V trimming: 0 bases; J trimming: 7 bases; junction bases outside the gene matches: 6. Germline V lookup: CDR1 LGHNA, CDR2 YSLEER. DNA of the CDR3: TGCGCCAGCAGCCAAGAGGTAGCGGGCGGCAACATTCAGTACTTC. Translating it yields CASSQEVAGGNIQYF.

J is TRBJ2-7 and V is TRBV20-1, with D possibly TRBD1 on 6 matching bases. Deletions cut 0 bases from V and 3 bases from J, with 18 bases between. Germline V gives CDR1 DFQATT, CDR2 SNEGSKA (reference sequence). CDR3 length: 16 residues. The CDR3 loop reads CSARDRGRFSLYEQYF. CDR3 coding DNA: TGCAGTGCTAGAGATAGGGGGAGATTCAGCCTCTACGAGCAGTACTTC.

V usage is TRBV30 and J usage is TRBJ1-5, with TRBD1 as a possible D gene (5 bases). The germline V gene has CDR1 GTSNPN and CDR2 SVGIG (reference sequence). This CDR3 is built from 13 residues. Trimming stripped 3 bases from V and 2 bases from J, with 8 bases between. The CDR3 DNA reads TGTGCCTGGAGGTTGGGGGGCAATCAGCCCCAGCATTTT. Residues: CAWRLGGNQPQHF.

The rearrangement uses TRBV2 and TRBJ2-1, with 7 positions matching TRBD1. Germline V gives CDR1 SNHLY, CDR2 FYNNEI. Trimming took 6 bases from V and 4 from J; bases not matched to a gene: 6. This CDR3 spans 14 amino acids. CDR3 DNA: TGTGCCAGCAGACCCGGGACAGCTTACAATGAGCAGTTCTTC. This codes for CASRPGTAYNEQFF.

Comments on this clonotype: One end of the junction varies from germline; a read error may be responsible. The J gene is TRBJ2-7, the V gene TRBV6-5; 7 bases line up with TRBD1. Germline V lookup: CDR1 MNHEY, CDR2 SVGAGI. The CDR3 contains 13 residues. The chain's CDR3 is CASSYDWGQRKSF. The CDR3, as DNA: TGTGCCAGCAGTTATGATTGGGGACAGAGAAAGTCCTTC.

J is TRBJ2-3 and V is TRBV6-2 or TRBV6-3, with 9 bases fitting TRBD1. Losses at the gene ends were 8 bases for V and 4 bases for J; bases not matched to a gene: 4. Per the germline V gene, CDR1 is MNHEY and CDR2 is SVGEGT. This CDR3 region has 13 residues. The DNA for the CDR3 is TGTGCCAGCGGGGGACAGGGCCCAGATACGCAGTATTTT. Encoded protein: CASGGQGPDTQYF.

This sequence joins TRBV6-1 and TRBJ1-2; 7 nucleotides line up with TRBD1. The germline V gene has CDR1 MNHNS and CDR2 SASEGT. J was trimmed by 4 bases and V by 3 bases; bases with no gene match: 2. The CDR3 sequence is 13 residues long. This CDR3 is CASSETGPYGYTF. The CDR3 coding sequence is TGTGCCAGCAGTGAGACAGGGCCCTATGGCTACACCTTC.

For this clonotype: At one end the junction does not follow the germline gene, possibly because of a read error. CDR3 DNA: TGTGCCAGTAGTTACGTGCCGGAGAGGACTGAAGCTTTCTTT. Translation gives CASSYVPERTEAFF. The rearrangement links TRBV6-2 or TRBV6-3 to TRBJ1-1; D call uncertain. Germline-derived CDR1 and CDR2 are MNHEY and SVGEGT. The CDR3 is made up of 14 amino acids.

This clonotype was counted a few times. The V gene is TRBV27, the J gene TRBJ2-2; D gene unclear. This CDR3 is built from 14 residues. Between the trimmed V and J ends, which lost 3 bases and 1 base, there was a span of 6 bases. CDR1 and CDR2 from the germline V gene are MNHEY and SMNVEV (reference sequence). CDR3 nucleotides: TGTGCCAGCAGTTTGTCGTGGAACACCGGGGAGCTGTTTTTT. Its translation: CASSLSWNTGELFF.

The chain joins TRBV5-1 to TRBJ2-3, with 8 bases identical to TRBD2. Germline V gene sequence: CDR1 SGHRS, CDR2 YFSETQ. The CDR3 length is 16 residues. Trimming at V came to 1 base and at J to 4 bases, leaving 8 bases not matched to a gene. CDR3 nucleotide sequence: TGCGCCAGCAGCTTGATGGCGGGAGGAGGCGCAGATACGCAGTATTTT. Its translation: CASSLMAGGGADTQYF.

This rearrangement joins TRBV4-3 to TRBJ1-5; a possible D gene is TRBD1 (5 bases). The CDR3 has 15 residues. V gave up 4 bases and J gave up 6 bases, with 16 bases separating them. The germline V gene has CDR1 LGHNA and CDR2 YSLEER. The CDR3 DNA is TGCGCCAGCAGCCTTAAAGACAGTCCAGGTCAGCCCCAGCATTTT. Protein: CASSLKDSPGQPQHF.

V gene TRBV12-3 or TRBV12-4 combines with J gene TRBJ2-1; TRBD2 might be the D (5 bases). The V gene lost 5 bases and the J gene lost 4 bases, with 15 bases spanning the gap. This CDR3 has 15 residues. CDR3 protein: CASSPMEAQYNEQFF. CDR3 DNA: TGTGCCAGCAGTCCGATGGAGGCCCAGTACAATGAGCAGTTCTTC.

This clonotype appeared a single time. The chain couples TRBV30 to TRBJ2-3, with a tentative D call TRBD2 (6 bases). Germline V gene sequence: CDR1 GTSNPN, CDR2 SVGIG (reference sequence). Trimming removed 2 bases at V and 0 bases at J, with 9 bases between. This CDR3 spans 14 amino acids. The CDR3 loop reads CAWSLATSTDTQYF. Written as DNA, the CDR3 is TGTGCCTGGAGTCTAGCGACTAGCACAGATACGCAGTATTTT.

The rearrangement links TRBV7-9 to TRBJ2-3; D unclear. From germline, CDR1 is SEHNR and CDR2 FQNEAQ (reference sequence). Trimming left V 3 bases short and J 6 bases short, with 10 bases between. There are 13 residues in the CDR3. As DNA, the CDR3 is TGTGCCAGCAGCTTGAAGGGTACGGATACGCAGTATTTT. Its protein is CASSLKGTDTQYF.

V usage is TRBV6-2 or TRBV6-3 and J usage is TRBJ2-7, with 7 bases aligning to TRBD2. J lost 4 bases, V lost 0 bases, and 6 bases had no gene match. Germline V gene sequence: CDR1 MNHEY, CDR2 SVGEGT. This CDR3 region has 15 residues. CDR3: CASSYSPSGDYEQYF. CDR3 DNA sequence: TGTGCCAGCAGTTACTCTCCCAGCGGGGATTACGAGCAGTACTTC.

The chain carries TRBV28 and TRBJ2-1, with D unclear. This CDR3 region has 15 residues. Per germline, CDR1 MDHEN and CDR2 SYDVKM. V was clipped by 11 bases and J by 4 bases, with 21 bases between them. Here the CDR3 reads CACALGNFFYNEQFF. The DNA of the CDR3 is TGTGCCTGCGCCCTGGGGAATTTCTTTTACAATGAGCAGTTCTTC.

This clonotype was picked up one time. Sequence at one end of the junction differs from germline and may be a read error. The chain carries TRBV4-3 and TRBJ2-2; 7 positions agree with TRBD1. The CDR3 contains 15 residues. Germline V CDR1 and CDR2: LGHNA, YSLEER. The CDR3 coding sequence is TGCGCCAGCACCCAAAACCTCGCAGGGGGCGGGGAGCTGTTTTTT. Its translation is CASTQNLAGGGELFF.

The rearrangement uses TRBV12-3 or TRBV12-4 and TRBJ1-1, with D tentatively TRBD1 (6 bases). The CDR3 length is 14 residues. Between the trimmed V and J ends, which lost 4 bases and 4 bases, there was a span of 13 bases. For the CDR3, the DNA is TGTGCCAGCAGTTCCTTGGGGGCCGGCACTGAAGCTTTCTTT. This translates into CASSSLGAGTEAFF.

The CDR3 is CAWSVVAGNEQFF. CDR3 nucleotides: TGTGCCTGGAGTGTAGTGGCTGGCAATGAGCAGTTCTTC. V gene TRBV30 combines with J gene TRBJ2-1; D is ambiguous. V lost 0 bases, J lost 6 bases, and 9 bases lay in between. Germline V gives CDR1 GTSNPN, CDR2 SVGIG (reference sequence). This CDR3 has 13 residues.

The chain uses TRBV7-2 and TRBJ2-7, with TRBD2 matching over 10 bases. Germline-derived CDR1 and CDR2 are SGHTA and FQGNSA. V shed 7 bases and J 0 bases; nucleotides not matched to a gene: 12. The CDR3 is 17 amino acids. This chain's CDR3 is CASTGELAGVYSYEQYF. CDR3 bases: TGTGCCAGCACTGGGGAGCTAGCGGGAGTGTACTCCTACGAGCAGTACTTC.

The CDR3 DNA reads TGTGCCAGTAAGGTGGCAGCTCCCTGGGAAGAGCAGTACTTC. As protein: CASKVAAPWEEQYF. The V gene is TRBV27, the J gene TRBJ2-7; D remains unclear. CDR3 size: 14 residues. Looked up from germline, CDR1 is MNHEY and CDR2 is SMNVEV (reference sequence). V dropped 9 bases and J dropped 7 bases, with 22 bases sitting between them.

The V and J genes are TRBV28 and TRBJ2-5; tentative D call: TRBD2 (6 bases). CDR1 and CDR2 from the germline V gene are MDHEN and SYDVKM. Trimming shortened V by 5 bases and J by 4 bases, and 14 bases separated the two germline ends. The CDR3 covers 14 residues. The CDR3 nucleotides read TGTGCCAGCAGTCCCTTGACTAGTGCAGAGACCCAGTACTTC. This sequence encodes CASSPLTSAETQYF. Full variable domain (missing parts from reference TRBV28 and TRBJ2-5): DVKVTQSSRYLVKRTGEKVFLECVQDMDHENMFWYRQDPGLGLRLIYFSYDVKMKEKGDIPEGYSVSREKKERFSLILESASTNQTSMYLCASSPLTSAETQYFGPGTRLLVL.

For the CDR3, the DNA is TGTGCCAGCAGCCCACAGGAACCATTAGAAGACAGGGCACTAGCCAAAAACATTCAGTACTTC. This translates into CASSPQEPLEDRALAKNIQYF. This chain links TRBV7-8 with TRBJ2-4; TRBD1 matches 7 bases. CDR1 and CDR2 from the germline V gene are SGHVS and FQNEAQ. J lost 0 bases, V lost 5 bases, and 22 bases had no gene match. CDR3 size: 21 residues. The full variable domain, with the rest looked up from reference TRBV7-8 and TRBJ2-4, is GAGVSQSPRYKVAKRGQDVALRCDPISGHVSLFWYQQALGQGPEFLTYFQNEAQLDKSGLPSDRFFAERPEGSVSTLKIQRTQQEDSAVYLCASSPQEPLEDRALAKNIQYFGAGTRLSVL.

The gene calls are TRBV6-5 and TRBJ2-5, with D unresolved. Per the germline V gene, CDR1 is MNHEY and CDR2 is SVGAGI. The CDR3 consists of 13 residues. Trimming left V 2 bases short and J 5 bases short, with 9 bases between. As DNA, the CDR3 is TGTGCCAGCAGTTACGTTCTCGGGGAGACCCAGTACTTC. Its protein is CASSYVLGETQYF.

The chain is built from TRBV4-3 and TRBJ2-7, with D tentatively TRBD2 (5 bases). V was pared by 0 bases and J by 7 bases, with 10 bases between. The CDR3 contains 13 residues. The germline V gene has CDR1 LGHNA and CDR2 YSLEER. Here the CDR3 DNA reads TGCGCCAGCAGCCAAGATACTAGTGGAGAGCAGTACTTC. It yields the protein CASSQDTSGEQYF.

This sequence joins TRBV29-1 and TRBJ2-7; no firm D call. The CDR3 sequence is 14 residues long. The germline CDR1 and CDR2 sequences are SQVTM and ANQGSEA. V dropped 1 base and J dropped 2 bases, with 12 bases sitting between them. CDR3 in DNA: TGCAGCGTTGAAGGGGGTGGGGATGCCTACGAGCAGTACTTC. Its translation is CSVEGGGDAYEQYF.

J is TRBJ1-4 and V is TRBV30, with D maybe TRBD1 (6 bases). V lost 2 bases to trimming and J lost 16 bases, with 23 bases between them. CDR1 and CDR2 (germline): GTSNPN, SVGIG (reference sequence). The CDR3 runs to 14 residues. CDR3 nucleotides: TGTGCCTGGAGTCACGGACAGAGAGTCGCTATACAGTTTTTT. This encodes CAWSHGQRVAIQFF.